The T cell receptor (beta chain) under discussion was sequenced for a study of T cells in women clearing cervical HPV infection. Study context: No precancer developed; the control's incident HPV16 infection cleared within 12 months. The study's findings and limits: A classifier using richness and V gene abundances reached an AUC of roughly 0.83.

Clones were sequenced by immunoSEQ multiplex PCR, and TCRdb holds only the in-frame ones, with some missing. The table for this sample gives 20,000 to 25,000 clones. As for this clone: Its target is unknown. The CDR3 extends 3 residues past the end of the read, so its final part is completed from the germline J gene.

Germline V gives CDR1 SGHTA, CDR2 FQGTGA. Germline trimming cut 5 bases from V and 1 base from J; bases unmatched to any gene: 12. The CDR3 covers 17 residues. The sequenced sample was blood buffy coat. This TCR came from a woman between 18 and 75 years old with a cervical HPV16 infection that either progressed to CIN3+ or cleared (not recorded which). The V gene is TRBV7-3, the J gene TRBJ1-1; 8 bases line up with TRBD1. The CDR3 loop reads CASSPFGQGAGNTEAFF. Partial CDR3 DNA: TGTGCCAGCAGCCCTTTCGGGCAGGGGGCCGGGAACACTGAA. Together with reference TRBV7-3 and TRBJ1-1, the CDR3 gives the full variable domain: GAGVSQTPSNKVTEKGKYVELRCDPISGHTALYWYRQSLGQGPEFLIYFQGTGAADDSGLPNDRFFAVRPEGSVSTLKIQRTERGDSAVYLCASSPFGQGAGNTEAFFGQGTRLTVV.